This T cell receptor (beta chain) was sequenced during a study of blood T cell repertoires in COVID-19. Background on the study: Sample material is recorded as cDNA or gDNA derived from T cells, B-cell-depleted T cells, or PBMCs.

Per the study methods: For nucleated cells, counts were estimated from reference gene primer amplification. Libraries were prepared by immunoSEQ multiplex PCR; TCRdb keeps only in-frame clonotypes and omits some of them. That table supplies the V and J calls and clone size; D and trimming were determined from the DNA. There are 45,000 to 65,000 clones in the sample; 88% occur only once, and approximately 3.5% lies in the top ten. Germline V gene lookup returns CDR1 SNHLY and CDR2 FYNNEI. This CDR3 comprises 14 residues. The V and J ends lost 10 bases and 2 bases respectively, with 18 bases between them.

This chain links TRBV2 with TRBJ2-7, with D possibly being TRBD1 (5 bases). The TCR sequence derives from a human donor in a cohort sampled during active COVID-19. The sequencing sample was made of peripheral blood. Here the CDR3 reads CANARQNNPYEQYF. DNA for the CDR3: TGTGCCAACGCAAGACAGAACAATCCCTACGAGCAGTACTTC.